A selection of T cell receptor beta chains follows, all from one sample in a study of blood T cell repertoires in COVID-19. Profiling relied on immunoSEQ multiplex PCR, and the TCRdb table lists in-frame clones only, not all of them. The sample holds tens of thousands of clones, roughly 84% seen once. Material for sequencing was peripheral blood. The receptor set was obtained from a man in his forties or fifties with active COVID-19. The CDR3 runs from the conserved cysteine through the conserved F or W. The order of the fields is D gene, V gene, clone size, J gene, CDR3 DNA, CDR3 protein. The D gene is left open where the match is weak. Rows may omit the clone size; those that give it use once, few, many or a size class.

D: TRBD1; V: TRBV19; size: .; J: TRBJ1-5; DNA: TGTGCCAGCCGGGACAGGGGTGATCAGCCCCAGCATTTT; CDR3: CASRDRGDQPQHF
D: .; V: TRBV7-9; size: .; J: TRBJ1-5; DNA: TGTGCCAGCAGCATCACAGGGTATGATCAGCCCCAGCATTTT; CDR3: CASSITGYDQPQHF
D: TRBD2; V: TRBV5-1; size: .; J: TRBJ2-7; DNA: TGCGCCAGCGGGAGGGGCTACGAGCAGTACTTC; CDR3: CASGRGYEQYF
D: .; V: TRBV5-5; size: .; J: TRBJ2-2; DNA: TGTGCCAGCAAGAATCGAGAGAACACCGGGGAGCTGTTTTTT; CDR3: CASKNRENTGELFF
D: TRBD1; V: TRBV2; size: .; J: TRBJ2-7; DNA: TGTGCCAGCACTACGGGACAGCAAGACTCCTACGAGCAGTACTTC; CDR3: CASTTGQQDSYEQYF
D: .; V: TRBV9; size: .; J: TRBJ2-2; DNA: TGTGCCAGCAGCGTAGCGGTGACCGGGGAGCTGTTTTTT; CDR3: CASSVAVTGELFF
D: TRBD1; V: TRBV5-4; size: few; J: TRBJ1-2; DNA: TGTGCCAGCAGCCCCGGACAGGAACACTATGGCTACACCTTC; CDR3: CASSPGQEHYGYTF
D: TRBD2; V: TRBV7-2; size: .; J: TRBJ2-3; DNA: TGTGCCAGCAGCCCTATCGGGGGGGGTCCAGATACGCAGTATTTT; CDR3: CASSPIGGGPDTQYF
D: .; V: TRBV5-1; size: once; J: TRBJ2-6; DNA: TGCGCCAGCAGCTTGGCAGGGGCCGGGGCCAACGTCCTGACTTTC; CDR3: CASSLAGAGANVLTF
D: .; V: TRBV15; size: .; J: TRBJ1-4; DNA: TGTGCCACCAGCAGAGACGGGGGAAGTTGGGAACTGTTTTTT; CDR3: CATSRDGGSWELFF
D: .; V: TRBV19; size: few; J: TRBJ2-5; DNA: TGTGCCAGTAGGCAGGTCGGCGAGACCCAGTACTTC; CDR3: CASRQVGETQYF
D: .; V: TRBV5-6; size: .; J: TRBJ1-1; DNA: TGTGCCAGCATGGCTGGGAACACTGAAGCTTTCTTT; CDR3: CASMAGNTEAFF
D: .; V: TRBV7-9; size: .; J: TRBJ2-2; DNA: TGTGCCAGCACCCGGACAGACGGGGAGCTGTTTTTT; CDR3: CASTRTDGELFF
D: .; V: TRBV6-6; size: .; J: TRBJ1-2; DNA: TGTGCCAGCAGGACCTTTTGGGGCCCGGACTATGGCTACACCTTC; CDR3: CASRTFWGPDYGYTF
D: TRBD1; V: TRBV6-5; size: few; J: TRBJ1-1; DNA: TGTGCCAGCAGTCGACAGGGTTCCGTTGAAGCTTTCTTT; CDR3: CASSRQGSVEAFF
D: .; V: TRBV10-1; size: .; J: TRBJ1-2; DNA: TGCGCCAGCAGTGAGTCTTCAGGGCTAGGCGGCTACACCTTC; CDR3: CASSESSGLGGYTF
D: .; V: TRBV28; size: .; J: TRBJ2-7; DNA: TGTGCCAGCACGGGGACCTACGAGCAGTACTTC; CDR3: CASTGTYEQYF
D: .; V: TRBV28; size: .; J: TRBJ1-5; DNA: TGTGCCAGCAGTTTCACGCCAGTGGCCAATCAGCCCCAGCATTTT; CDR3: CASSFTPVANQPQHF
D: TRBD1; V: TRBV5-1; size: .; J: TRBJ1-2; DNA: TGCGCCAGCAGCCCTTCTCCGGGACAGGGCAACTATGGCTACACCTTC; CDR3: CASSPSPGQGNYGYTF
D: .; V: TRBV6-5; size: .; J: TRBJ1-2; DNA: TGTGCCAGCAGTTACTCGGCAGCTAACTATGGCTACACCTTC; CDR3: CASSYSAANYGYTF
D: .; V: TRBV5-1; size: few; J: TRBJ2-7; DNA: TGCGCCAGCAGCCTGGGATTTGGACATCTCAACGAGCAGTACTTC; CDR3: CASSLGFGHLNEQYF
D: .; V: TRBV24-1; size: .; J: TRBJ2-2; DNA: TGTGCCACCAGTGAGCACAGGGCTAATGGCTTCGGGGAGCTGTTTTTT; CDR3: CATSEHRANGFGELFF
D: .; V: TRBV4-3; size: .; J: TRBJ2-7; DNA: TGCGCCAGCAGCCAAGATTGGGGGGGGCGTGGGGAGCAGTACTTC; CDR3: CASSQDWGGRGEQYF
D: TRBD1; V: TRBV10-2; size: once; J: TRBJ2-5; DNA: TGCGCCAGCAGTGAAGGACAGGCAGAGACCCAGTACTTC; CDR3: CASSEGQAETQYF
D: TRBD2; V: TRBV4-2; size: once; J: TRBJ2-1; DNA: TGTGCCAGCAGCCAAGTCCTAGCGGGGGGGGAGCAGTTCTTC; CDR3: CASSQVLAGGEQFF
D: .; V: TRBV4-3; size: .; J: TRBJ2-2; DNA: TGCGCCAGCCGCAGCCTACTAAACACCGGGGAGCTGTTTTTT; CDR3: CASRSLLNTGELFF
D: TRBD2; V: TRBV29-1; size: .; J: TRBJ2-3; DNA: TGCAGCGTTGTTTCGGTAGCGGGGGGCCGAACAGATACGCAGTATTTT; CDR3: CSVVSVAGGRTDTQYF
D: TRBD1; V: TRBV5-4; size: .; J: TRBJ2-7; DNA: TGTGCCAGCAGCATGGGACAGACCTACGAGCAGTACTTC; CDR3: CASSMGQTYEQYF
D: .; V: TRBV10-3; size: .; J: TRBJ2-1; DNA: TGTGCCATCAGCGACTTTTCCTCCTACAATGAGCAGTTCTTC; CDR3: CAISDFSSYNEQFF
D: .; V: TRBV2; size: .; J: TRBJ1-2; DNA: TGTGCCAGCGGAACGGGGGACAACTATGGCTACACCTTC; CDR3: CASGTGDNYGYTF
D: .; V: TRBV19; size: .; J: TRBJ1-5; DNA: TGTGCCAGTAGCAATTTTGCATTCTTGGACAGCTCCAATCAGCCCCAGCATTTT; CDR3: CASSNFAFLDSSNQPQHF
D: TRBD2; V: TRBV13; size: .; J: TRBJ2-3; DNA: TGTGCCAGCAGCCAGACGGGACTAGTGCTTGATACGCAGTATTTT; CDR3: CASSQTGLVLDTQYF
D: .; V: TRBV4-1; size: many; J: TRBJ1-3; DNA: TGCGCCAGCAGCCAAGATTCATTCATTGGCAGGGCAGCCTCTGGAAACACCATATATTTT; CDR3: CASSQDSFIGRAASGNTIYF
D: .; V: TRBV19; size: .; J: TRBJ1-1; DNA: TGTGCCAGTAGTATACAGGGATGGGGGAACACTGAAGCTTTCTTT; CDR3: CASSIQGWGNTEAFF
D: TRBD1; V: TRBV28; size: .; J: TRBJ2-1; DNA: TGTGCCAGCAGTCCCGAGGGGACAGGGAACAATGAGCAGTTCTTC; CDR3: CASSPEGTGNNEQFF
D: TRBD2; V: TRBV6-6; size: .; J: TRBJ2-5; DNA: TGTGCCAGCAGTCCTTCGGGGGGGGGCCCCCAAGAGACCCAGTACTTC; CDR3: CASSPSGGGPQETQYF